The 27 T cell receptor beta chains listed next were all sequenced from one sample in a study of OX40 agonist ivuxolimab in advanced cancers. The method was immunoSEQ multiplex PCR; TCRdb's version includes in-frame clones alone and lacks a portion of them. The sample has about 61,000 clones, about 86% seen once; the top ten hold approximately 0.55%. Sample: CD4+ or CD8+ T cells sorted from blood, taken in a trial of the OX40 agonist ivuxolimab. The receptors here all came from an adult with an advanced solid tumor such as melanoma, head and neck, liver or kidney cancer.

This clone was seen a single time. The chain employs TRBV5-1 and TRBJ2-1; 9 nucleotides line up with TRBD1. V shed 1 base and J 9 bases; nucleotides not matched to a gene: 5. Germline CDR1 and CDR2: SGHRS and YFSETQ. The CDR3 covers 14 residues. The CDR3 reads CASSLHRGLGEQFF. As DNA, the CDR3 is TGCGCCAGCAGCTTGCACAGGGGGCTTGGTGAGCAGTTCTTC.

The V gene is TRBV5-1, the J gene TRBJ2-2; tentative D call: TRBD2 (6 bases). This CDR3 has 14 amino acids. Trimming pared 2 bases from V and 3 bases from J, leaving 8 bases between. Per germline, CDR1 SGHRS and CDR2 YFSETQ. CDR3 DNA sequence: TGCGCCAGCAGCTTCGGAGGGGACACCGGGGAGCTGTTTTTT. Encoded protein: CASSFGGDTGELFF. The full variable domain, rest sourced from reference TRBV5-1 and TRBJ2-2, is KAGVTQTPRYLIKTRGQQVTLSCSPISGHRSVSWYQQTPGQGLQFLFEYFSETQRNKGNFPGRFSGRQFSNSRSEMNVSTLELGDSALYLCASSFGGDTGELFFGEGSRLTVL.

The chain combines TRBV29-1 with TRBJ2-5; D is tentatively TRBD1 or TRBD2 (6 bases each). V dropped 3 bases and J dropped 5 bases, with 10 bases sitting between them. The germline gives CDR1 SQVTM, CDR2 ANQGSEA. This CDR3 comprises 12 residues. The CDR3, as DNA: TGCAGCGTTGATAAAGGGGGGGAGACCCAGTACTTC. Protein: CSVDKGGETQYF.

The chain uses TRBV7-6 and TRBJ2-2; 9 bases are a match to TRBD1. This CDR3 has 17 amino acids. V trimming: 1 base; J trimming: 5 bases; junction bases outside the gene matches: 8. The V gene's germline CDR1 is SGHVS and CDR2 FNYEAQ. In DNA form, the CDR3 reads TGTGCCAGCAGCTTAGTTACAGGGGGCTTAAAGACCGGGGAGCTGTTTTTT. It encodes CASSLVTGGLKTGELFF.

This sequence joins TRBV14 and TRBJ2-3; tentative D call: TRBD2 (6 bases). The CDR3 has 19 amino acids. CDR1 SGHDN and CDR2 FVKESK come from the germline V gene. V was clipped by 1 base and J by 2 bases, with 22 bases between them. CDR3 loop: CASSQGKALGGIDTDTQYF. As DNA, the CDR3 is TGTGCCAGCAGCCAAGGAAAAGCTCTCGGGGGAATCGACACAGATACGCAGTATTTT. The full variable domain, rest sourced from reference TRBV14 and TRBJ2-3, is EAGVTQFPSHSVIEKGQTVTLRCDPISGHDNLYWYRRVMGKEIKFLLHFVKESKQDESGMPNNRFLAERTGGTYSTLKVQPAELEDSGVYFCASSQGKALGGIDTDTQYFGPGTRLTVL.

This sequence joins TRBV7-8 and TRBJ1-1; maybe TRBD1 (5 bases). CDR3 length equals 14 residues. The V and J ends lost 4 bases and 1 base respectively, with 10 bases between them. Per the germline V gene, CDR1 is SGHVS and CDR2 is FQNEAQ. CDR3 sequence: CASSSDTWNTEAFF. CDR3 DNA sequence: TGTGCCAGCAGCTCGGACACTTGGAACACTGAAGCTTTCTTT.

The V and J genes are TRBV5-6 and TRBJ1-6, with 7 bases matching TRBD1. The CDR3 consists of 14 residues. Trimming at V came to 5 bases and at J to 8 bases, leaving 7 bases not matched to a gene. Germline V gene data show CDR1 as SGHDT and CDR2 as YYEEEE. The CDR3: CASSRGQADSPLHF. CDR3 nucleotide sequence: TGTGCCAGCAGTCGAGGACAGGCGGATTCACCCCTCCACTTT.

This chain connects TRBV30 to TRBJ2-4; perhaps TRBD2 as D (6 bases). From germline, CDR1 is GTSNPN and CDR2 SVGIG (reference sequence). The CDR3 totals 12 residues. The V and J ends lost 0 bases and 10 bases respectively, with 10 bases between them. The chain's CDR3 is CAWSVSGGIQYF. CDR3 bases: TGTGCCTGGAGTGTATCCGGGGGAATTCAGTACTTC.

This rearrangement joins TRBV5-1 to TRBJ2-7; no reliable D call. The germline V gene has CDR1 SGHRS and CDR2 YFSETQ. CDR3 length equals 14 residues. V dropped 0 bases and J dropped 3 bases, with 10 bases sitting between them. The CDR3 reads CASSLADFNYEQYF. CDR3 coding DNA: TGCGCCAGCAGCTTGGCCGACTTTAACTACGAGCAGTACTTC.

J is TRBJ2-7 and V is TRBV29-1; D is unresolved. From germline, CDR1 is SQVTM and CDR2 ANQGSEA. There are 13 residues in the CDR3. V was trimmed by 7 bases and J by 0 bases, leaving 13 bases between them. CDR3 region: CSASTPRSYEQYF. DNA for the CDR3: TGCAGCGCCAGCACTCCTCGCTCCTACGAGCAGTACTTC.

The V call is TRBV7-6, the J call TRBJ2-5; D remains unclear. The CDR3 is 12 amino acids. With 5 bases removed from V and 5 bases from J, the gap between germline ends came to 9 bases. Per germline, CDR1 SGHVS and CDR2 FNYEAQ. The CDR3 nucleotides are TGTGCCAGCAGCCGCCCCCGGGAGACCCAGTACTTC. This translates into CASSRPRETQYF.

Here the CDR3 reads CASSESGVSWSTGELFF. CDR3 bases: TGTGCCAGCAGTGAGTCTGGGGTCAGCTGGAGCACCGGGGAGCTGTTTTTT. This chain links TRBV6-1 with TRBJ2-2; unclear D gene. From germline, CDR1 is MNHNS and CDR2 SASEGT. The V and J ends lost 3 bases and 4 bases respectively, with 18 bases between them. There are 17 residues in the CDR3.

This chain connects TRBV11-2 to TRBJ1-2, with D perhaps matching TRBD1 (5 bases). The V gene's germline CDR1 is SGHAT and CDR2 FQNNGV. The CDR3 is 12 residues long. V shed 1 base and J shed 8 bases, with 8 bases lying between them. The CDR3 loop reads CASSLGGSGYTF. As DNA, the CDR3 is TGTGCCAGCAGCTTAGGGGGCAGCGGCTACACCTTC.

The chain recombines TRBV28 with TRBJ2-7, with D maybe TRBD1 (7 bases). Germline V gene sequence: CDR1 MDHEN, CDR2 SYDVKM. The CDR3 runs 14 residues. V was shortened by 5 bases and J by 3 bases, with 14 bases between the two germline ends. This CDR3 is CASSGRDRFYEQYF. The CDR3, as DNA: TGTGCCAGCAGTGGGCGGGACAGATTCTACGAGCAGTACTTC.

V is TRBV28 and J is TRBJ2-3; D not resolved. V gave up 2 bases and J gave up 2 bases, with 8 bases separating them. The CDR3 consists of 14 residues. Germline CDR1 MDHEN, CDR2 SYDVKM. The CDR3 coding sequence is TGTGCCAGCAGTTTAACGGTTATCACAGATACGCAGTATTTT. It encodes CASSLTVITDTQYF.

The rearrangement links TRBV30 to TRBJ1-1, with D possibly TRBD1 on 6 matching bases. Between the trimmed V and J ends, which lost 3 bases and 5 bases, there was a span of 10 bases. Germline CDR1 reads GTSNPN; CDR2 reads SVGIG (reference sequence). CDR3 size: 12 residues. The CDR3, as DNA: TGTGCCTGGAGAAGGGGGGAAACTGAAGCTTTCTTT. This sequence encodes CAWRRGETEAFF.

This clone was detected once. This chain links TRBV18 with TRBJ1-1; 7 bases line up with TRBD1. V was clipped by 3 bases and J by 3 bases; unmatched bases: 16. Germline assignment: CDR1 KGHSH and CDR2 LQKENI. CDR3 length: 18 residues. The chain's CDR3 is CASSPEATGVWYDTEAFF. CDR3 coding DNA: TGTGCCAGCTCACCCGAGGCCACAGGGGTGTGGTACGACACTGAAGCTTTCTTT.

The V and J genes are TRBV7-9 and TRBJ2-7, with TRBD2 matching over 11 bases. After removal of 5 bases from V and 2 bases from J, the junction contained 5 bases not matched to a gene. Germline CDR1 reads SEHNR; CDR2 reads FQNEAQ (reference sequence). This CDR3 has 15 residues. The CDR3 sequence: CASSPTSGGTYEQYF. CDR3 sequence (DNA): TGTGCCAGCAGCCCCACTAGCGGGGGAACCTACGAGCAGTACTTC.

V gene TRBV4-1 combines with J gene TRBJ2-7; D call uncertain. The V gene lost 2 bases and the J gene lost 4 bases, with 15 bases spanning the gap. Germline V lookup: CDR1 MGHRA, CDR2 YSYEKL. CDR3 length: 15 residues. This chain's CDR3 is CASSQRESAEYEQYF. In DNA form, the CDR3 reads TGCGCCAGCAGCCAACGTGAGAGCGCAGAATACGAGCAGTACTTC.

V usage is TRBV11-3 and J usage is TRBJ1-2, with unresolved D. The V gene's germline CDR1 is SGHNT and CDR2 YENEEA. V shed 1 base and J shed 0 bases, with 3 bases lying between them. The CDR3 is made up of 13 amino acids. The CDR3 is CASSLASNYGYTF. CDR3 in DNA: TGTGCCAGCAGCTTAGCATCTAACTATGGCTACACCTTC.

The count of this clone is one. The chain carries TRBV4-3 and TRBJ2-6, with TRBD1 matching 11 bases. Trimming took 1 base from V and 2 from J; bases not matched to a gene: 10. CDR3 length: 20 amino acids. Germline CDR1 is LGHNA and CDR2 is YSLEER. CDR3 bases: TGCGCCAGCAGCCAAGTACCAACCGGGACAGGGGGTGCTGGGGCCAACGTCCTGACTTTC. This translates into CASSQVPTGTGGAGANVLTF.

This clone was recorded once. V usage is TRBV18 and J usage is TRBJ1-5; D gene unclear. Germline-derived CDR1 and CDR2 are KGHSH and LQKENI. The CDR3 consists of 14 residues. Trimming pared 1 base from V and 4 bases from J, leaving 8 bases between. The CDR3 DNA sequence: TGTGCCAGCTCACCACAACAGCAGAATCAGCCCCAGCATTTT. This sequence encodes CASSPQQQNQPQHF.

The chain links TRBV11-2 to TRBJ1-1; D remains unclear. Trimming removed 4 bases at V and 1 base at J, with 16 bases between. Germline CDR1 SGHAT, CDR2 FQNNGV. The CDR3 is 16 residues long. The CDR3 DNA sequence: TGTGCCAGCAGCTCTCGACGGCTAACGAGGAACACTGAAGCTTTCTTT. It yields the protein CASSSRRLTRNTEAFF.

The V gene is TRBV4-3, the J gene TRBJ2-1, with D maybe TRBD1 (7 bases). Germline-derived CDR1 and CDR2 are LGHNA and YSLEER. CDR3 size: 16 residues. The germline V and J ends were trimmed by 2 bases and 4 bases, with 15 bases remaining between them. CDR3 DNA sequence: TGCGCCAGCAGCCAAACCCCGGCGGGACAGTACAATGAGCAGTTCTTC. Amino acids: CASSQTPAGQYNEQFF.

For the CDR3, the DNA is TGTGCCAGCAGTGAATTTAGGGGGCAGAGGAATGAAAAACTGTTTTTT. Translating it yields CASSEFRGQRNEKLFF. The rearrangement links TRBV6-1 to TRBJ1-4, with 7 bases that match TRBD1. The CDR3 totals 16 residues. V shed 2 bases and J 5 bases; nucleotides not matched to a gene: 8. Germline V lookup: CDR1 MNHNS, CDR2 SASEGT.

The chain has TRBV27 and TRBJ1-6; the match to TRBD1 covers 7 bases. The CDR3 consists of 14 residues. Germline CDR1 and CDR2: MNHEY and SMNVEV (reference sequence). V lost 8 bases and J lost 9; bases outside the gene matches: 10. The CDR3 DNA reads TGTGCCAGCGGGCTGACAGGGATCGGTTCACCCCTCCACTTT. This codes for CASGLTGIGSPLHF.

This chain joins TRBV18 and TRBJ2-1; D remains unclear. The CDR3 has 17 residues. Germline CDR1 KGHSH, CDR2 LQKENI. V was shortened by 2 bases and J by 4 bases, with 18 bases between the two germline ends. The CDR3 DNA is TGTGCCAGCTCACCAGGTTCGGTCGCGGATATGTACAATGAGCAGTTCTTC. Protein sequence: CASSPGSVADMYNEQFF.